Presented here are 3 T cell receptor beta chains from one specimen sequenced in a study of blood T cell repertoires in COVID-19. Method: immunoSEQ multiplex PCR; TCRdb's copy keeps in-frame clones and lacks some. The table includes over 90,000 clones, over 75% detected once. The sample consisted of peripheral blood. All receptors come from a man between 60 and 75 years old with acute or convalescent COVID-19.

This clone has a single count. This sequence joins TRBV7-8 and TRBJ1-6; a possible D gene is TRBD1 (6 bases). The CDR3 length is 15 residues. Germline V CDR1 and CDR2: SGHVS, FQNEAQ. Between the trimmed V and J ends, which lost 5 bases and 7 bases, there was a span of 15 bases. CDR3 region: CASSPRDIWNSPLHF. CDR3 bases: TGTGCCAGCAGCCCAAGGGACATTTGGAATTCACCCCTCCACTTT.

The chain links TRBV7-2 to TRBJ2-5; perhaps TRBD2 as D (6 bases). CDR1 SGHTA and CDR2 FQGNSA come from the germline V gene. The CDR3 is 14 residues long. The V end lost 3 bases, the J end lost 4 bases, and 12 bases lay between the germline ends. The CDR3 region has the DNA TGTGCCAGCAGCTTTGGAGGGAATTCAGAGACCCAGTACTTC. This gives the protein CASSFGGNSETQYF. Full variable domain (missing parts from reference TRBV7-2 and TRBJ2-5): GAGVSQSPSNKVTEKGKDVELRCDPISGHTALYWYRQSLGQGLEFLIYFQGNSAPDKSGLPSDRFSAERTGGSVSTLTIQRTQQEDSAVYLCASSFGGNSETQYFGPGTRLLVL.

The chain is built from TRBV2 and TRBJ1-1; unclear D gene. Germline CDR1 and CDR2: SNHLY and FYNNEI. V lost 7 bases and J 2 bases, leaving 11 bases between the germline ends. The CDR3 is 13 residues long. The CDR3, as DNA: TGTGCCAGCAATGGGAGTCCAAACACTGAAGCTTTCTTT. Amino acids: CASNGSPNTEAFF.